This section outlines one T cell receptor beta chain sequence together with its context. Clones were read by immunoSEQ multiplex PCR, and TCRdb kept only the in-frame ones, dropping some. This table has about 180,000 clones, about 80% appearing once. The data originate from a study of blood T cell repertoires in COVID-19. The germline gives CDR1 SGHNT, CDR2 YYREEE (reference sequence). The CDR3 loop spans 14 amino acids. Trimming pared 4 bases from V and 5 bases from J, leaving 15 bases between. This sequence joins TRBV5-4 and TRBJ2-5; D may be TRBD2 (6 bases). Sequences were obtained from peripheral blood. The sequence was obtained from a human donor in a cohort sampled during active COVID-19. CDR3 protein: CASSPAGTQETQYF. In nucleotides, the CDR3 is TGTGCCAGCAGCCCTGCGGGGACCCAGGAGACCCAGTACTTC.